These T cell receptor beta chains were read from a single sample in a study of control samples from healthy donors and cancer patients. TCRdb's table, derived via immunoSEQ multiplex PCR, lists solely in-frame clones and lacks some. The sample comprises over 120,000 clones, 91% of which are singletons, and 3% to 3.5% rests with the top ten. Sequencing was performed on blood. The receptors derive from a man aged 30 to 39 in good health. Each CDR3 is given with its conserved first and last residue. The order of the fields is J gene, clone size, D gene, V gene, CDR3 DNA, CDR3 protein. D genes are given only for firm matches. Only part of the rows carry a size: once, few, many, or a class if the clone is expanded.

TRBJ1-6 | few | TRBD1 | TRBV18 | TGTGCCAGCTCACCAGGGGGGACAGTGAATTCACCCCTCCACTTT | CASSPGGTVNSPLHF
TRBJ1-2 | once | TRBD1 | TRBV27 | TGTGCCAGCAGTTCCCCCGACAGGGGGTTTCCTTACTATGGCTACACCTTC | CASSSPDRGFPYYGYTF
TRBJ1-2 | - | - | TRBV3-1/TRBV3-2 | TGTGCCAGCAGCCAAGGGACTATTCGCGGCTACACCTTC | CASSQGTIRGYTF
TRBJ2-3 | - | TRBD2 | TRBV7-9 | TGTGCCAGCAGCCCGAGGACTAGCGGAGATACGCAGTATTTT | CASSPRTSGDTQYF
TRBJ1-1 | - | - | TRBV5-4 | TGTGCCAGCAGCCAGGGACGGGAGAACACTGAAGCTTTCTTT | CASSQGRENTEAFF
TRBJ1-6 | - | - | TRBV28 | TGTGCCAGCAGTTTATCGGGGCTGTCACCCCTCCACTTT | CASSLSGLSPLHF
TRBJ1-5 | - | - | TRBV3-1/TRBV3-2 | TGTGCCAGCAGCCAACGGGGGGCGGTGAATCAGCCCCAGCATTTT | CASSQRGAVNQPQHF
TRBJ2-1 | - | TRBD2 | TRBV3-1/TRBV3-2 | TGTGCCAGCAGCCGGACTAGCGGGGGGGCATACAATGAGCAGTTCTTC | CASSRTSGGAYNEQFF
TRBJ2-3 | - | TRBD2 | TRBV3-1/TRBV3-2 | TGTGCCAGCAGCCCTCCCCTAGCGGGGGGCTCAGATACGCAGTATTTT | CASSPPLAGGSDTQYF
TRBJ1-1 | - | TRBD1 | TRBV27 | TGTGCCAGCAGTTCAACCGGGACAGGGGTGAACACTGAAGCTTTCTTT | CASSSTGTGVNTEAFF
TRBJ1-6 | - | - | TRBV5-5 | TGTGCCAGCAGTACGAGGGGGGGACTGGGTTCACCCCTCCACTTT | CASSTRGGLGSPLHF